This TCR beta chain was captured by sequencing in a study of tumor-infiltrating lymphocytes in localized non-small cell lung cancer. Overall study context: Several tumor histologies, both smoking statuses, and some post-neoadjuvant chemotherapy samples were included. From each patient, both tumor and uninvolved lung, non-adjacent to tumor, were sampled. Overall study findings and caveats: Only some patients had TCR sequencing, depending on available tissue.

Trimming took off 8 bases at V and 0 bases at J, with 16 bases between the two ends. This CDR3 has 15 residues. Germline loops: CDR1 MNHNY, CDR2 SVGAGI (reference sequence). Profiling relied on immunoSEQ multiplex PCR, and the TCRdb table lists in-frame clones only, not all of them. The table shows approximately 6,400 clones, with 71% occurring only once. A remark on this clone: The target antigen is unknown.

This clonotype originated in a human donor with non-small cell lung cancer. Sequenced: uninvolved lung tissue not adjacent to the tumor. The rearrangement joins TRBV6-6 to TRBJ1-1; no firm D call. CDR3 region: CASLLYGVMNTEAFF. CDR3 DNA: TGTGCCAGCCTCCTTTATGGGGTCATGAACACTGAAGCTTTCTTT.